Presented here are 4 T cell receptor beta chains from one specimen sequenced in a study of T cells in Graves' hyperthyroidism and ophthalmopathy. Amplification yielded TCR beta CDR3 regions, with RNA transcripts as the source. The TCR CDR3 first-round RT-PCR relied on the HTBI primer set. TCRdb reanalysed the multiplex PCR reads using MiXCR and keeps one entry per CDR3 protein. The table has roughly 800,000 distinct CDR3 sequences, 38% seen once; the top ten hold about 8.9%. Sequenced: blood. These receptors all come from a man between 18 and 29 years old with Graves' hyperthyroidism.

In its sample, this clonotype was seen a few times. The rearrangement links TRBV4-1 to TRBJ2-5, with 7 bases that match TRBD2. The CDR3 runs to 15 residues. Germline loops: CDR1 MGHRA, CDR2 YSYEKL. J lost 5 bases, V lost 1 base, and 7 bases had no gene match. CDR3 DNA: TGCGCCAGCAGCCAAGGGGAGGGGCGAGCGGAGACCCAGTACTTC. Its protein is CASSQGEGRAETQYF.

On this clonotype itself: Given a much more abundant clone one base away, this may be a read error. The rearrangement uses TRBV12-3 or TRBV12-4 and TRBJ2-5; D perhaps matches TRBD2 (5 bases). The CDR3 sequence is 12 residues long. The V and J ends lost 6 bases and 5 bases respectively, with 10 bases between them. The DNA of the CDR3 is TGTGCCAGCAGGTTCGAGCGGGAGACCCAGTACTTC. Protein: CASRFERETQYF.

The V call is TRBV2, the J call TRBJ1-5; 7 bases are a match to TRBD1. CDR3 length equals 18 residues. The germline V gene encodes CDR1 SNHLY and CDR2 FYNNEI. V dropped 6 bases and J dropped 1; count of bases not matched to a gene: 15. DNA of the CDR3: TGTGCCAGCAGATACTCCACAGGGGCGGGTTCAAGCAATCAGCCCCAGCATTTT. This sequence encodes CASRYSTGAGSSNQPQHF. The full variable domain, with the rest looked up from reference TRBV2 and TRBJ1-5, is EPEVTQTPSHQVTQMGQEVILRCVPISNHLYFYWYRQILGQKVEFLVSFYNNEISEKSEIFDDQFSVERPDGSNFTLKIRSTKLEDSAMYFCASRYSTGAGSSNQPQHFGDGTRLSIL.

The CDR3 sequence: CASSQGTQLHEQYF. The CDR3 nucleotides read TGTGCCAGCAGCCAAGGCACACAACTCCACGAGCAGTACTTC. V gene TRBV9 combines with J gene TRBJ2-7; D uncertain. This CDR3 comprises 14 residues. The germline gives CDR1 SGDLS, CDR2 YYNGEE. Trimming removed 4 bases at V and 5 bases at J, with 16 bases between.